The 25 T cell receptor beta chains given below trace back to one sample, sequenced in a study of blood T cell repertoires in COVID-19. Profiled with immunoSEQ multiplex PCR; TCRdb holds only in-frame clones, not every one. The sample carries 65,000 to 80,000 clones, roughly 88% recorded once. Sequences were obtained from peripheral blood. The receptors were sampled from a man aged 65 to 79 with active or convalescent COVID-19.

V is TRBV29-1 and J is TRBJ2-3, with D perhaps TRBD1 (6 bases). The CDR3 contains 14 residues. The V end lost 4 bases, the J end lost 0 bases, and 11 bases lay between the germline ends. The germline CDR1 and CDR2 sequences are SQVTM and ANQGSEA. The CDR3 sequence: CSVGPGHSTDTQYF. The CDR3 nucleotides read TGCAGCGTTGGGCCGGGACATAGCACAGATACGCAGTATTTT.

CDR3 protein: CASRRQGYEQYF. DNA of the CDR3: TGTGCCAGCAGAAGACAGGGTTACGAGCAGTACTTC. The chain combines TRBV6-6 with TRBJ2-7; 7 bases agree with TRBD1. CDR1 is MNHNY, CDR2 SVGAGI, per germline (reference sequence). The CDR3 length is 12 residues. J lost 4 bases, V lost 6 bases, and 3 bases had no gene match.

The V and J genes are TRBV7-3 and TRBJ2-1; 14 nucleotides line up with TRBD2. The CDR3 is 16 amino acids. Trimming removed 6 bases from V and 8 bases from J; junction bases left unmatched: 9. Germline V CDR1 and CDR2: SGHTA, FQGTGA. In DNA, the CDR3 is TGTGCCAGCAGGAAACCCGGGACTAGCGGGAGAGATGAGCAGTTCTTC. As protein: CASRKPGTSGRDEQFF.

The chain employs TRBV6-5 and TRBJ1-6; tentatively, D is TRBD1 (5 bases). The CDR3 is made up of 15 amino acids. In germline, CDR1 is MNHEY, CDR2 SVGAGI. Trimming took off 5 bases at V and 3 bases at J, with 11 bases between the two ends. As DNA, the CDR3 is TGTGCCAGCAGTCGTCGACAGAACTATAATTCACCCCTCCACTTT. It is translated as CASSRRQNYNSPLHF.

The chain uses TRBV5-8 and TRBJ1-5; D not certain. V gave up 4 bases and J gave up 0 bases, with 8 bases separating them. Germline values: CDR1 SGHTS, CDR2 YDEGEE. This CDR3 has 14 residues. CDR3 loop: CASSASASNQPQHF. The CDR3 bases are TGTGCCAGCAGCGCGAGTGCTAGCAATCAGCCCCAGCATTTT.

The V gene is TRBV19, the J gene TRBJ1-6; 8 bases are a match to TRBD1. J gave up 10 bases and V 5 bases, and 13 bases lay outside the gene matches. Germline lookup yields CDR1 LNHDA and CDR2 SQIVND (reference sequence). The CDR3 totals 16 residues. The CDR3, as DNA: TGTGCCAGTAGTTCAAGACAGGGGCCCAACATATCACCCCTCCACTTT. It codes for CASSSRQGPNISPLHF.

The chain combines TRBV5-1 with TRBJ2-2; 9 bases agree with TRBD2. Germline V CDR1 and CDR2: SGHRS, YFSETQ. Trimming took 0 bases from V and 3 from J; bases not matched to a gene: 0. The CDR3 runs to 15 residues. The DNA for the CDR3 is TGCGCCAGCAGCTTGGGACTAGCGGACACCGGGGAGCTGTTTTTT. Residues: CASSLGLADTGELFF.

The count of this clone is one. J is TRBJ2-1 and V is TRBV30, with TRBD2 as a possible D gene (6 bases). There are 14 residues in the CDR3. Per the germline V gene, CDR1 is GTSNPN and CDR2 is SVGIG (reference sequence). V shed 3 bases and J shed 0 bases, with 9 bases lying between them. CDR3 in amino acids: CAWRAGSSYNEQFF. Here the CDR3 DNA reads TGTGCCTGGAGGGCGGGGTCCTCCTACAATGAGCAGTTCTTC.

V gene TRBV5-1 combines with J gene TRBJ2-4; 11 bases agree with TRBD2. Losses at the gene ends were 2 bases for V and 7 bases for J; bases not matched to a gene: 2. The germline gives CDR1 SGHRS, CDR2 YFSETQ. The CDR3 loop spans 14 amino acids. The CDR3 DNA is TGCGCCAGCAGCTTTAGCGGGAGGGGGAACATTCAGTACTTC. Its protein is CASSFSGRGNIQYF.

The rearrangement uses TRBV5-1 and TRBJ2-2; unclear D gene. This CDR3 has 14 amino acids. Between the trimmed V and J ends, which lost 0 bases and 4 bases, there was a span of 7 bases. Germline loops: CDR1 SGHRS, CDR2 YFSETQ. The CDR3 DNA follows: TGCGCCAGCAGCTTGGACAGAATCACCGGGGAGCTGTTTTTT. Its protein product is CASSLDRITGELFF.

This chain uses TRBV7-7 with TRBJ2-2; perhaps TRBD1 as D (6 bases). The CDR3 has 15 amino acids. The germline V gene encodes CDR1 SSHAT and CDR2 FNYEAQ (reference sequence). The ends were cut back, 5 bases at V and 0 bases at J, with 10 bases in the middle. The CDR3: CASSPDSTNTGELFF. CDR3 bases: TGTGCCAGCAGCCCGGACAGTACGAACACCGGGGAGCTGTTTTTT. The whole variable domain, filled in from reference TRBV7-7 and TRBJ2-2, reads GAGVSQSPRYKVTKRGQDVTLRCDPISSHATLYWYQQALGQGPEFLTYFNYEAQPDKSGLPSDRFSAERPEGSISTLTIQRTEQRDSAMYRCASSPDSTNTGELFFGEGSRLTVL.

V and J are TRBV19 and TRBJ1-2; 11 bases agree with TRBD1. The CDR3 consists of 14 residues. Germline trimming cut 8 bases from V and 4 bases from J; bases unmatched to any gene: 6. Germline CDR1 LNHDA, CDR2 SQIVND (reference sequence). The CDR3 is CASSDRGRRYGYTF. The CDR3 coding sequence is TGTGCCAGTTCGGACAGGGGGCGCCGCTATGGCTACACCTTC.

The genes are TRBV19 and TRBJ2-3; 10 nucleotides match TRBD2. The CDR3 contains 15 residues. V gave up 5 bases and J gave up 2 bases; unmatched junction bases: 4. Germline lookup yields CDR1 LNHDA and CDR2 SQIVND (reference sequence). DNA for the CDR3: TGTGCCAGTAGTCTGCTAGCGGGGGCCACAGATACGCAGTATTTT. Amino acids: CASSLLAGATDTQYF.

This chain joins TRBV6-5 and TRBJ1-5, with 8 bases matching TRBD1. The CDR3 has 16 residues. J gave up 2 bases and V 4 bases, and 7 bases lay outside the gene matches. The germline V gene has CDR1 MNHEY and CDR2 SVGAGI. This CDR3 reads CASSSDRAVGNQPQHF. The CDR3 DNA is TGTGCCAGCAGTTCGGACAGGGCGGTTGGCAATCAGCCCCAGCATTTT.

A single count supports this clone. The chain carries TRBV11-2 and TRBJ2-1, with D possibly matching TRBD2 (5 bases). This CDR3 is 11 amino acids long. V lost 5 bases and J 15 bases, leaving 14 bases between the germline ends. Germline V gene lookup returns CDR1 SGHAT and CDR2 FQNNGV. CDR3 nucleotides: TGTGCCAGCAGCCGAGCGGACCGGGGGTTCTTC. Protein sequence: CASSRADRGFF. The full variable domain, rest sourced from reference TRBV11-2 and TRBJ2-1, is EAGVAQSPRYKIIEKRQSVAFWCNPISGHATLYWYQQILGQGPKLLIQFQNNGVVDDSQLPKDRFSAERLKGVDSTLKIQPAKLEDSAVYLCASSRADRGFFGPGTRLTVL.

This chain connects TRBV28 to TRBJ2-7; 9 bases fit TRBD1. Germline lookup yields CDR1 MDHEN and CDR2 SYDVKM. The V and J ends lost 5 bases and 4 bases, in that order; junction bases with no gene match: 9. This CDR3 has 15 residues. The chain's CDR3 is CASSIYGTGRYEQYF. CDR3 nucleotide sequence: TGTGCCAGCAGTATTTACGGGACAGGGCGGTACGAGCAGTACTTC.

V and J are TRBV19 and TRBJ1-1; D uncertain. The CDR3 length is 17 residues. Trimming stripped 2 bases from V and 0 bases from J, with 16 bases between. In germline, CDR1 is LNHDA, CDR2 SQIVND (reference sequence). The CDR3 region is CASSILTGQRMNTEAFF. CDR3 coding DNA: TGTGCCAGTAGTATACTTACCGGTCAACGCATGAACACTGAAGCTTTCTTT.

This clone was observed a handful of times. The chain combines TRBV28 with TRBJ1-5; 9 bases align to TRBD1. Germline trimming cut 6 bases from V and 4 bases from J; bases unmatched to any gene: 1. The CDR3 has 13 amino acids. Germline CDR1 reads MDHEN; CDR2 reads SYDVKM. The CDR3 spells CASRGTGNQPQHF. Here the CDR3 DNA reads TGTGCCAGCAGGGGGACAGGGAATCAGCCCCAGCATTTT.

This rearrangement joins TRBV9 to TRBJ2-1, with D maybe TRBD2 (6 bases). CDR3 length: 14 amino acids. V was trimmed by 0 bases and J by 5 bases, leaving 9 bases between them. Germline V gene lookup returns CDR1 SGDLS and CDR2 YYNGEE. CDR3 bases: TGTGCCAGCAGCGTAGTCGGGACTCACAATGAGCAGTTCTTC. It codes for CASSVVGTHNEQFF. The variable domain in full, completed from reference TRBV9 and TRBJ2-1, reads DSGVTQTPKHLITATGQRVTLRCSPRSGDLSVYWYQQSLDQGLQFLIQYYNGEERAKGNILERFSAQQFPDLHSELNLSSLELGDSALYFCASSVVGTHNEQFFGPGTRLTVL.

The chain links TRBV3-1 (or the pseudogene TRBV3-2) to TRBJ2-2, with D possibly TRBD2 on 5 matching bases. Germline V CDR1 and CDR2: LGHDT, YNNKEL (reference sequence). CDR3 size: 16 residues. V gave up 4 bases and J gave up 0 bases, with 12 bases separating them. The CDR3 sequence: CASSLYRGTNTGELFF. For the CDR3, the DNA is TGTGCCAGCAGCCTCTACCGGGGTACGAACACCGGGGAGCTGTTTTTT.

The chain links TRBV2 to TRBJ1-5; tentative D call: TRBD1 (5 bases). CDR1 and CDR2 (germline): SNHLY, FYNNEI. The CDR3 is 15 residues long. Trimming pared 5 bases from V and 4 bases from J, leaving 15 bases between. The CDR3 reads CASSPGLGGNQPQHF. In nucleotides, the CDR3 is TGTGCCAGCAGTCCAGGGTTGGGGGGGAATCAGCCCCAGCATTTT.

The CDR3 sequence is CASSWSGSRIDEQFF. The CDR3 DNA follows: TGCGCCAGCAGCTGGAGCGGGAGTCGAATCGATGAGCAGTTCTTC. This chain uses TRBV5-1 with TRBJ2-1; TRBD2 matches at 8 bases. CDR1 is SGHRS and CDR2 is YFSETQ in the germline V gene. V trimming: 3 bases; J trimming: 8 bases; junction bases outside the gene matches: 10. CDR3 length: 15 residues.

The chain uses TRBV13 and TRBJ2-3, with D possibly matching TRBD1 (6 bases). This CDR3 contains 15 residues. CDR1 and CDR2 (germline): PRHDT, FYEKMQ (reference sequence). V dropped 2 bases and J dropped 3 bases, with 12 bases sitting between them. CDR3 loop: CASSLRTGSTDTQYF. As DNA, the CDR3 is TGTGCCAGCAGCTTACGAACAGGGAGTACAGATACGCAGTATTTT.

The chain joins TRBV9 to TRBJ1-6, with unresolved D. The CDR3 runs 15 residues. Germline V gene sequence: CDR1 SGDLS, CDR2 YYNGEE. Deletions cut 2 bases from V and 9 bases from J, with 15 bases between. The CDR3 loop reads CASSVSGGPISPLHF. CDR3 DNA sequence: TGTGCCAGCAGCGTTTCAGGTGGGCCCATTTCACCCCTCCACTTT.

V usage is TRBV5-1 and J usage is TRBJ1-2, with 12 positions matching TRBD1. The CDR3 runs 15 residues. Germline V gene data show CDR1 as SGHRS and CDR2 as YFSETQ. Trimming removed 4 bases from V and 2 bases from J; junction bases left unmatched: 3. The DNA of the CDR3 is TGCGCCAGCAGCCCGGGACAGGGGGCAAACTATGGCTACACCTTC. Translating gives CASSPGQGANYGYTF.